This entry lists 10 T cell receptor beta chains sequenced from one sample in a study of blood T cells in healthy people across ages. With a J-beta primer mix and a sample-barcoded 5' primer, a second PCR ran 7 to 11 cycles. TCRdb reprocessed the 5' RACE reads with MiXCR, giving one entry per CDR3 protein. The sample includes about 1,500,000 distinct CDR3 sequences, about 30% of them seen just once. The sample taken for sequencing was blood. Every receptor here comes from a woman younger than 45 in good health.

This clonotype was observed at least ten times. The J gene is TRBJ2-1, the V gene TRBV7-2; 8 bases line up with TRBD2. CDR1 and CDR2 from the germline V gene are SGHTA and FQGNSA. V lost 8 bases, J lost 6 bases, and 6 bases stayed unmatched. This CDR3 contains 13 residues. DNA of the CDR3: TGTGCCAGCCGGCCAGCGGGAGCCAATGAGCAGTTCTTC. Translation gives CASRPAGANEQFF.

V usage is TRBV12-3 or TRBV12-4 and J usage is TRBJ2-3; possibly TRBD1 for D (5 bases). Trimming cost V 1 base and J 2 bases, with 13 bases left between them. The CDR3 has 16 residues. In DNA, the CDR3 is TGTGCCAGCAGTTTAGTTGGGGCCCCCAACACAGATACGCAGTATTTT. Protein product: CASSLVGAPNTDTQYF.

With regard to this clonotype: This clone may be a read error of a much larger clone one base away. V gene TRBV7-9 combines with J gene TRBJ2-1; D unresolved. In germline, CDR1 is SEHNR, CDR2 FQNEAQ (reference sequence). The germline V and J ends were trimmed by 5 bases and 1 base, with 12 bases remaining between them. The CDR3 contains 15 residues. The DNA of the CDR3 is TGTGCCAGCAGCATAGGCGGTTTTTCCTACAATGAGCAGTTCTTC. It is translated as CASSIGGFSYNEQFF.

J is TRBJ1-2 and V is TRBV7-2, with D possibly TRBD1 on 6 matching bases. Trimming removed 4 bases at V and 1 base at J, with 13 bases between. Germline V gene sequence: CDR1 SGHTA, CDR2 FQGNSA. The CDR3 runs 15 residues. The CDR3 DNA sequence: TGTGCCAGCAGCTCCGGACAGAAGGATAACTATGGCTACACCTTC. It encodes CASSSGQKDNYGYTF.

This clonotype was counted between two and nine times. The rearrangement links TRBV7-9 to TRBJ2-5; D might be TRBD1 or TRBD2, each matching 5 bases. The DNA end is a closer match to TRBJ2-7, so the J assignment may be wrong. Germline CDR1 SEHNR, CDR2 FQNEAQ (reference sequence). The CDR3 runs 14 residues. The CDR3 here is CASGAFGAAYEQYF. The CDR3 nucleotides read TGTGCCAGCGGTGCCTTCGGGGCCGCCTACGAGCAGTACTTC.

The chain carries TRBV10-3 and TRBJ2-3; 8 positions agree with TRBD2. From germline, CDR1 is ENHRY and CDR2 SYGVKD. This CDR3 is built from 14 residues. In DNA form, the CDR3 reads TGTGTCACGGGACCGGGGGGGCAGACAGATACGCAGTATTTT. It codes for CVTGPGGQTDTQYF.

This clonotype was recorded many times. V gene TRBV24-1 combines with J gene TRBJ2-1; the match to TRBD2 covers 9 bases. This CDR3 is 16 amino acids long. The V gene end was trimmed by 5 bases and the J gene end by 7 bases; junction bases not matched to a gene: 11. Germline CDR1 is KGHDR and CDR2 is SFDVKD. CDR3 protein: CATSGLSGSEVNEQFF. Here the CDR3 DNA reads TGTGCCACCAGTGGTCTTAGCGGGAGTGAGGTGAATGAGCAGTTCTTC.

This clonotype was picked up many times. The CDR3 DNA reads TGCGCCAGCAGCTTGCGGGGGGACCGCACAGATACGCAGTATTTT. This translates into CASSLRGDRTDTQYF. This chain connects TRBV5-1 to TRBJ2-3, with 7 bases matching TRBD2. The V gene's germline CDR1 is SGHRS and CDR2 YFSETQ. This CDR3 has 15 amino acids. Trimming took 1 base from V and 1 from J; bases not matched to a gene: 3. The full variable domain, rest sourced from reference TRBV5-1 and TRBJ2-3, is KAGVTQTPRYLIKTRGQQVTLSCSPISGHRSVSWYQQTPGQGLQFLFEYFSETQRNKGNFPGRFSGRQFSNSRSEMNVSTLELGDSALYLCASSLRGDRTDTQYFGPGTRLTVL.

Of note for this clonotype: This may come from a read error, since a much larger clone is one base off. This rearrangement joins TRBV6-5 to TRBJ2-1; D unresolved. This CDR3 region has 12 residues. Germline lookup yields CDR1 MNHEY and CDR2 SVGAGI. V dropped 9 bases and J dropped 5 bases, with 11 bases sitting between them. CDR3 nucleotides: TGTGCCAGGCATCGAACCCACAATGAGCAGTTCTTC. Translation: CARHRTHNEQFF.

This clonotype has a handful of counts. The chain employs TRBV4-1 and TRBJ2-2; D remains ambiguous. The germline CDR1 and CDR2 sequences are MGHRA and YSYEKL. The V and J ends lost 0 bases and 6 bases respectively, with 14 bases between them. There are 16 residues in the CDR3. DNA of the CDR3: TGCGCCAGCAGCCAAGATTTGGGGATCATCGCCGGGGAGCTGTTTTTT. Amino acid sequence: CASSQDLGIIAGELFF.